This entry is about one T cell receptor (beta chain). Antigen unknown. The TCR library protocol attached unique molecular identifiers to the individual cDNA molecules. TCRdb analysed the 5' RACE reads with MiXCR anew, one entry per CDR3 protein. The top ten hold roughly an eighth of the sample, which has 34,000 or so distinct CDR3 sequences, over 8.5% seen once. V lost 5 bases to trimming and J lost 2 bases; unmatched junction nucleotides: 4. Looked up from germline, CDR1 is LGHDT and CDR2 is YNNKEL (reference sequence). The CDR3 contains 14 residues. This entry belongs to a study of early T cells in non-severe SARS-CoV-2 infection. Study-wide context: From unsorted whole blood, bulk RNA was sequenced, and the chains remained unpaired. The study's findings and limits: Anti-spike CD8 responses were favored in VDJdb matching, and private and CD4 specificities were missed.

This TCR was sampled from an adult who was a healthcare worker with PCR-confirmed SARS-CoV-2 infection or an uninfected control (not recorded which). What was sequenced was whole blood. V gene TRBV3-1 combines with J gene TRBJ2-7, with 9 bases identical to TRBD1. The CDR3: CASSYGTGTYEQYF. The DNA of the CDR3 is TGTGCCAGCAGCTACGGGACAGGGACCTACGAGCAGTACTTC.